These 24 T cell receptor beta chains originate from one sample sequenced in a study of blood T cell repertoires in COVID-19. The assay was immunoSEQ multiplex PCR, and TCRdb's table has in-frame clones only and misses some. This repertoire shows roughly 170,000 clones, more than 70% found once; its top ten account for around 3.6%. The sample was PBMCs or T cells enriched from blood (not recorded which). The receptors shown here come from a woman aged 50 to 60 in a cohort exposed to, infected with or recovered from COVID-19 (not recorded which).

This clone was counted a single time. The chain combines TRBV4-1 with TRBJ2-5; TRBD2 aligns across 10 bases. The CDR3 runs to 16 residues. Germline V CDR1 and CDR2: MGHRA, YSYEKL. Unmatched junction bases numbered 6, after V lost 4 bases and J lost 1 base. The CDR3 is CASSRGERGGQETQYF. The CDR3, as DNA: TGCGCCAGCAGCCGCGGGGAGCGGGGGGGCCAAGAGACCCAGTACTTC.

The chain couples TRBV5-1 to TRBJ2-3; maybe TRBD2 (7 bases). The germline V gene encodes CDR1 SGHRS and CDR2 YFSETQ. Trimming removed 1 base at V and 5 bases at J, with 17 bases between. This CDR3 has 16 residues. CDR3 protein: CASSLISGGHLDTQYF. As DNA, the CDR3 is TGCGCCAGCAGCTTGATTTCGGGGGGCCATTTAGATACGCAGTATTTT.

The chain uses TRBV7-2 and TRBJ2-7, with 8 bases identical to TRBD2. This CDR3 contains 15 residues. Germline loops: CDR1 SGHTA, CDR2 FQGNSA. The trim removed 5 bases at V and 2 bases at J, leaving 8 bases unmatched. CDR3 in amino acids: CASSPPGGRAYEQYF. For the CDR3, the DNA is TGTGCCAGCAGCCCGCCGGGGGGGAGGGCCTACGAGCAGTACTTC.

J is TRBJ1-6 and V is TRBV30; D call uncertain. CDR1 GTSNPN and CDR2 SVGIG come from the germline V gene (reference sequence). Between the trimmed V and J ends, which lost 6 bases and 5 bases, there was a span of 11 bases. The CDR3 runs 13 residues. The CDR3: CACDGRDNSPLHF. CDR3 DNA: TGTGCCTGTGACGGGAGGGATAATTCACCCCTCCACTTT. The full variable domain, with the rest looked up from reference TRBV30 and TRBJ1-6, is SQTIHQWPATLVQPVGSPLSLECTVEGTSNPNLYWYRQAAGRGLQLLFYSVGIGQISSEVPQNLSASRPQDRQFILSSKKLLLSDSGFYLCACDGRDNSPLHFGNGTRLTVT.

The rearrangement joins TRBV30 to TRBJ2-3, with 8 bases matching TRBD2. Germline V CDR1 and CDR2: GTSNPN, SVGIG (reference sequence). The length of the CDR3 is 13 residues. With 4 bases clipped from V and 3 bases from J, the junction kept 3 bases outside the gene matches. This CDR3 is CAWKGGGTDTQYF. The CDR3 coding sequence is TGTGCCTGGAAGGGCGGGGGGACAGATACGCAGTATTTT.

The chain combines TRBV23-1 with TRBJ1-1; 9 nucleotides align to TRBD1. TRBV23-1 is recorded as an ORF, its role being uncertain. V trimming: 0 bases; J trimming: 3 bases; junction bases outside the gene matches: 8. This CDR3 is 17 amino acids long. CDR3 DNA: TGCGCCAGCAGTCAATCGTACAGGGGGCGAGAGGACACTGAAGCTTTCTTT. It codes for CASSQSYRGREDTEAFF.

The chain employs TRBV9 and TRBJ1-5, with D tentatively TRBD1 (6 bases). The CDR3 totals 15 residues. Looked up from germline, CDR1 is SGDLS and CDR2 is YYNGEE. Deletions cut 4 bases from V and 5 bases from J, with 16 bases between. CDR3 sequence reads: CASSFSGGRDQPQHF. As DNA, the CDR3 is TGTGCCAGCAGCTTTAGCGGGGGCCGCGATCAGCCCCAGCATTTT. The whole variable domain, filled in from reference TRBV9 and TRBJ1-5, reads DSGVTQTPKHLITATGQRVTLRCSPRSGDLSVYWYQQSLDQGLQFLIQYYNGEERAKGNILERFSAQQFPDLHSELNLSSLELGDSALYFCASSFSGGRDQPQHFGDGTRLSIL.

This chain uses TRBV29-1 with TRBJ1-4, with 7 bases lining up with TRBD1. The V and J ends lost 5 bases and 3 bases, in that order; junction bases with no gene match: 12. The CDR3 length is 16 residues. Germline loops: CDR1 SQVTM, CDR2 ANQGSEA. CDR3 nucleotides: TGCAGCGTTTCGCCATTAGGGCAGGGGGCTAATGAAAAACTGTTTTTT. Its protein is CSVSPLGQGANEKLFF.

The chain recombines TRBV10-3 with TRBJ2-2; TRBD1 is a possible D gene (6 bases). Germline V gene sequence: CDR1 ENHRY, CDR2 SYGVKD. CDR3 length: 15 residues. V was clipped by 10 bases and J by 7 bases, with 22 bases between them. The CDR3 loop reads CATKLTGLENGELFF. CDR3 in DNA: TGTGCCACCAAACTAACAGGGCTGGAAAACGGGGAGCTGTTTTTT.

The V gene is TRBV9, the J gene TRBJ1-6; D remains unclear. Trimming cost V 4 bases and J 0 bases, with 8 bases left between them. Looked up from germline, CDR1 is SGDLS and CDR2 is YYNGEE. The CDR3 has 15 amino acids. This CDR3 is CASSPGSSYNSPLHF. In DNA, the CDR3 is TGTGCCAGCAGCCCCGGGAGCTCCTATAATTCACCCCTCCACTTT.

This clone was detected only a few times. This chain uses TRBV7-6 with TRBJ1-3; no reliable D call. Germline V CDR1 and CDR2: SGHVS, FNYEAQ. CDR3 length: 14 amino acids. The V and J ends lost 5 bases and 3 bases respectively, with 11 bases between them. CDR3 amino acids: CASSLALSGNTIYF. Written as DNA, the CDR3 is TGTGCCAGCAGCCTGGCCTTAAGTGGAAACACCATATATTTT.

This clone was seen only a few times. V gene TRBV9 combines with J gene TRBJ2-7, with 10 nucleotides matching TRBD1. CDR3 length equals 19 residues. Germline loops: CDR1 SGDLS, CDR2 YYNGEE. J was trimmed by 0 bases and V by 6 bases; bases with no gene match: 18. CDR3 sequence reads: CASTPLSDRGSPSSYEQYF. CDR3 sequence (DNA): TGTGCCAGCACCCCTCTCTCGGACAGGGGGTCCCCCAGCTCCTACGAGCAGTACTTC.

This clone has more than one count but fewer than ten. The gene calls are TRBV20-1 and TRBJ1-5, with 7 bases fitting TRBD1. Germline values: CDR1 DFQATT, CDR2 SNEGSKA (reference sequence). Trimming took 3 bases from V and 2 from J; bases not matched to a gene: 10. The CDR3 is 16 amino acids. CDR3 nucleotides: TGCAGTGCTAGTCCGGCGACAGGGCTGGGCAATCAGCCCCAGCATTTT. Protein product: CSASPATGLGNQPQHF.

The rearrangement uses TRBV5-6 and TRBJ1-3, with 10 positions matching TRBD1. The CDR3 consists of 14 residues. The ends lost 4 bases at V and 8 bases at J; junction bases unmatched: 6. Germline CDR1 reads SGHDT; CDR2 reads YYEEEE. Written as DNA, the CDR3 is TGTGCCAGCAGCCCGGGGGACAGGGGAGACACCATATATTTT. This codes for CASSPGDRGDTIYF.

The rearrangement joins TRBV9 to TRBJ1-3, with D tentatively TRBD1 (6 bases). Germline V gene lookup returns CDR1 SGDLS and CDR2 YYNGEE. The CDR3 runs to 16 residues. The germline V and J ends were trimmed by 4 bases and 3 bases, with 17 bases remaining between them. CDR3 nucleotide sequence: TGTGCCAGCAGCATACCTCGTTCAGGGGATGGAAACACCATATATTTT. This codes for CASSIPRSGDGNTIYF.

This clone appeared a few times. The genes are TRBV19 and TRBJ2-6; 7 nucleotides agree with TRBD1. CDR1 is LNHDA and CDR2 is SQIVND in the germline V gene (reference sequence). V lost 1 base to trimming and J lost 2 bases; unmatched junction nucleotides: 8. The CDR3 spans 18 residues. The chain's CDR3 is CASSIVKGTGAGANVLTF. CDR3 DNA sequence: TGTGCCAGTAGTATAGTAAAGGGCACAGGGGCTGGGGCCAACGTCCTGACTTTC. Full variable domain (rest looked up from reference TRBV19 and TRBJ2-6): DGGITQSPKYLFRKEGQNVTLSCEQNLNHDAMYWYRQDPGQGLRLIYYSQIVNDFQKGDIAEGYSVSREKKESFPLTVTSAQKNPTAFYLCASSIVKGTGAGANVLTFGAGSRLTVL.

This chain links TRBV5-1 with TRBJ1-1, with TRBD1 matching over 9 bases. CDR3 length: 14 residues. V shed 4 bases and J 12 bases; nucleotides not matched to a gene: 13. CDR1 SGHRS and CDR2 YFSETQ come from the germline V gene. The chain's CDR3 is CASSPPGQGIESFF. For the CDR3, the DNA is TGCGCCAGCAGCCCCCCGGGACAGGGCATCGAATCTTTCTTT.

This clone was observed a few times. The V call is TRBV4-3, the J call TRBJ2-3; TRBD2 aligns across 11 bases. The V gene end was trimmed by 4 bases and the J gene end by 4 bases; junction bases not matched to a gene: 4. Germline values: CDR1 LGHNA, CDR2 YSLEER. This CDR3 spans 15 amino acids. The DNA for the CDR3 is TGCGCCAGCAGCCTACTAGCGGGGGTTGCAGATACGCAGTATTTT. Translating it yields CASSLLAGVADTQYF.

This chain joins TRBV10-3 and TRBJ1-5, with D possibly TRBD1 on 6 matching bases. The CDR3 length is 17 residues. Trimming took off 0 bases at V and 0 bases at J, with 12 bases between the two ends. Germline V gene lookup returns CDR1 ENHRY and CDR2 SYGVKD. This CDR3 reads CAISESGAAYSNQPQHF. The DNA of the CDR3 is TGTGCCATCAGTGAGTCGGGGGCGGCGTATAGCAATCAGCCCCAGCATTTT.

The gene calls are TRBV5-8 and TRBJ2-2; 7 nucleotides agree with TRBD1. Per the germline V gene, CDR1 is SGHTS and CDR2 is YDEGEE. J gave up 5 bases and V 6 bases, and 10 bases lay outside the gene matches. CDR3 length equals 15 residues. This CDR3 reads CASTRRTGATGELFF. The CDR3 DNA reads TGTGCCAGCACCAGAAGAACAGGGGCGACCGGGGAGCTGTTTTTT.

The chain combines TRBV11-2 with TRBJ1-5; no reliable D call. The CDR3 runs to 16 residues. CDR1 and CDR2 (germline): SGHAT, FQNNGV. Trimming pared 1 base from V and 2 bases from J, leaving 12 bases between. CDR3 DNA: TGTGCCAGCAGCTTAGGCACGGGGTCGGGCAATCAGCCCCAGCATTTT. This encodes CASSLGTGSGNQPQHF.

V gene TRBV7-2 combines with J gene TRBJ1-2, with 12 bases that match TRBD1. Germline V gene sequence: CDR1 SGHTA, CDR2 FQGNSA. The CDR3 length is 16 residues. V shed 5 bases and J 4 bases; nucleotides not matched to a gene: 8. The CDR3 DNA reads TGTGCCAGCAGCCGGGACAGGGGGCGAGTTATCTATGGCTACACCTTC. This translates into CASSRDRGRVIYGYTF.

CDR3: CASSEEADSNQPQHF. The CDR3 DNA reads TGTGCCAGCAGTGAAGAAGCCGATAGCAATCAGCCCCAGCATTTT. The V gene is TRBV2, the J gene TRBJ1-5; D gene ambiguous. CDR3 length equals 15 residues. The germline gives CDR1 SNHLY, CDR2 FYNNEI. V shed 1 base and J shed 0 bases, with 7 bases lying between them.

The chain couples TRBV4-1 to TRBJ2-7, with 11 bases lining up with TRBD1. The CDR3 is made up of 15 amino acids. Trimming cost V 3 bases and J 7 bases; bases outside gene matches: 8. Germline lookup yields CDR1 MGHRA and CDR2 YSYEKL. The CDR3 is CASSQQDRGRDEQYF. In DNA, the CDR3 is TGCGCCAGCAGCCAGCAGGACAGGGGGCGCGATGAGCAGTACTTC.